The clone carrying this TCR beta chain was picked up a small number of times. The antigen is not known. This entry is derived from a study of cytomegalovirus exposure and HLA in healthy donors. PCR amplification relied on 60 Vbeta primers (plus 13 Jbeta primers). The data were produced by immunoSEQ multiplex PCR, yet TCRdb's version contains in-frame clones alone and is incomplete. The sample has about 98,000 clones; roughly 70% are singletons. Whereas donors were nominally healthy upon sampling, unrecorded immune exposures were probable. Study observations and caveats: Highly shared sequence variants in one cluster were likely a sequencing artifact. Reportedly, fewer N-insertions than the roughly 600-donor mean appeared in an Asian-associated ancestry cluster in a later analysis. Confirmation in vitro established that a few CMV-associated chains were specific for CMV antigens.

The CDR3 has 16 amino acids. Germline V CDR1 and CDR2: KGHSH, LQKENI. With 3 bases clipped from V and 8 bases from J, the junction kept 11 bases outside the gene matches. The sequence came from a man over 45 in good health and CMV-seronegative. The chain couples TRBV18 to TRBJ1-4; 8 bases map to TRBD1. The sample was PBMCs. The CDR3 region is CASSPINRGTGEKLFF. The CDR3 region has the DNA TGTGCCAGCTCACCCATAAACAGGGGGACTGGAGAAAAACTGTTTTTT.